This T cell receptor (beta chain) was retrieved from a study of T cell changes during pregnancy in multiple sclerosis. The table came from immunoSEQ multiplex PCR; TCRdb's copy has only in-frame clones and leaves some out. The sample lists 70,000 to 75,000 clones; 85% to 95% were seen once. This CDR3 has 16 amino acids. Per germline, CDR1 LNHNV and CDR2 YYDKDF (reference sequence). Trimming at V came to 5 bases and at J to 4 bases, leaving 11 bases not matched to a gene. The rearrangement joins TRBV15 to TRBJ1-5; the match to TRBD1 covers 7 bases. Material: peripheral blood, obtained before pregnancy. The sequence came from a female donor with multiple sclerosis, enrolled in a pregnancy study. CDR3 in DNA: TGTGCCACCAGCCCCCGAGAAGGGACAGCTAATCAGCCCCAGCATTTT. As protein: CATSPREGTANQPQHF. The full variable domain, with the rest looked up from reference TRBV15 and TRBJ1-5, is DAMVIQNPRYQVTQFGKPVTLSCSQTLNHNVMYWYQQKSSQAPKLLFHYYDKDFNNEADTPDNFQSRRPNTSFCFLDIRSPGLGDTAMYLCATSPREGTANQPQHFGDGTRLSIL.